These 25 T cell receptor beta chains originate from one sample sequenced in a study of OX40 agonist ivuxolimab in advanced cancers. Clones were read by immunoSEQ multiplex PCR, and TCRdb kept only the in-frame ones, dropping some. The repertoire has tens of thousands of clones, around 86% of them found once; the top ten carry 0.4% to 0.5%. The specimen comprised CD4+ or CD8+ T cells sorted from blood, sampled in a trial of the OX40 agonist ivuxolimab. The receptors were sampled from an adult with an advanced solid tumor such as melanoma, head and neck, liver or kidney cancer.

The table lists this clone with a count of one. This sequence joins TRBV29-1 and TRBJ1-3; no firm D call. This CDR3 region has 12 residues. V lost 4 bases, J lost 0 bases, and 4 bases lay in between. CDR1 and CDR2 from the germline V gene are SQVTM and ANQGSEA. The CDR3 DNA reads TGCAGCGTTGTTACCTCTGGAAACACCATATATTTT. Its protein is CSVVTSGNTIYF.

This clone appeared once. This chain links TRBV7-3 with TRBJ2-1; 15 positions agree with TRBD2. The CDR3 extends over 17 amino acids. With 5 bases clipped from V and 6 bases from J, the junction kept 8 bases outside the gene matches. The germline V gene has CDR1 SGHTA and CDR2 FQGTGA. CDR3 sequence: CASSHSGTSGRLNEQFF. For the CDR3, the DNA is TGTGCCAGCAGCCATAGCGGGACTAGCGGGAGGCTCAATGAGCAGTTCTTC. The full variable domain, rest sourced from reference TRBV7-3 and TRBJ2-1, is GAGVSQTPSNKVTEKGKYVELRCDPISGHTALYWYRQSLGQGPEFLIYFQGTGAADDSGLPNDRFFAVRPEGSVSTLKIQRTERGDSAVYLCASSHSGTSGRLNEQFFGPGTRLTVL.

This chain's CDR3 is CASSLAQLTEAFF. CDR3 nucleotide sequence: TGTGCCAGCAGCTTAGCACAGTTAACTGAAGCTTTCTTT. The rearrangement uses TRBV7-2 and TRBJ1-1; the D is unclear. The V end was cut by 0 bases, the J end by 5 bases, with 7 bases between. The CDR3 consists of 13 residues. CDR1 and CDR2 from the germline V gene are SGHTA and FQGNSA.

The chain has TRBV28 and TRBJ2-3; 7 bases agree with TRBD1. The J segment lost 10 bases and the V segment lost 6 bases, leaving 28 bases of the junction unmatched. The CDR3 length is 19 residues. CDR1 and CDR2 (germline): MDHEN, SYDVKM. The CDR3 nucleotides read TGTGCCAGCAGCCCAACTGGTGGGGACGCCCAGGGGGTACGCTTGTCGCAGTATTTT. Amino acid sequence: CASSPTGGDAQGVRLSQYF. Based on the CDR3 plus reference TRBV28 and TRBJ2-3, the full variable domain is DVKVTQSSRYLVKRTGEKVFLECVQDMDHENMFWYRQDPGLGLRLIYFSYDVKMKEKGDIPEGYSVSREKKERFSLILESASTNQTSMYLCASSPTGGDAQGVRLSQYFGPGTRLTVL.

The J gene is TRBJ1-4, the V gene TRBV9; D is unclear. Trimming took 7 bases from V and 0 from J, leaving 10 bases between them. This CDR3 comprises 14 residues. CDR1 is SGDLS, CDR2 YYNGEE, per germline. The DNA of the CDR3 is TGTGCCAGCGAGAAGGGCGCAACTAATGAAAAACTGTTTTTT. Its translation: CASEKGATNEKLFF. The full variable domain, with the rest looked up from reference TRBV9 and TRBJ1-4, is DSGVTQTPKHLITATGQRVTLRCSPRSGDLSVYWYQQSLDQGLQFLIQYYNGEERAKGNILERFSAQQFPDLHSELNLSSLELGDSALYFCASEKGATNEKLFFGSGTQLSVL.

In this sample, this clone turned up a few times. The chain combines TRBV19 with TRBJ2-1; D is unresolved. CDR1 and CDR2 (germline): LNHDA, SQIVND (reference sequence). The CDR3 is made up of 12 amino acids. Trimming left V 6 bases short and J 4 bases short, with 7 bases between. CDR3 sequence reads: CASSSVYNEQFF. The CDR3 DNA sequence: TGTGCCAGTAGCTCAGTGTACAATGAGCAGTTCTTC.

The chain uses TRBV5-4 and TRBJ2-2; 7 positions agree with TRBD1. V shed 9 bases, J shed 1 base, and the junction held 6 bases outside the gene matches. CDR1 is SGHNT and CDR2 is YYREEE in the germline V gene (reference sequence). This CDR3 is 14 amino acids long. CDR3 nucleotide sequence: TGTGCCATCAGGGCAGGGGGGAACACCGGGGAGCTGTTTTTT. It specifies CAIRAGGNTGELFF.

This clone was detected only a few times. The genes are TRBV2 and TRBJ1-6, with 8 bases fitting TRBD1. After removal of 6 bases from V and 11 bases from J, the junction contained 21 bases not matched to a gene. CDR1 and CDR2 from the germline V gene are SNHLY and FYNNEI. This CDR3 region has 18 residues. This chain's CDR3 is CASSHTFRGTGRVAPLHF. CDR3 bases: TGTGCCAGCAGCCACACTTTTAGGGGGACAGGACGGGTGGCACCCCTCCACTTT.

This clone was detected a few times. The chain is built from TRBV5-1 and TRBJ2-6; the D gene is possibly TRBD1 (5 bases). Germline V gives CDR1 SGHRS, CDR2 YFSETQ. Trimming shortened V by 0 bases and J by 0 bases, and 7 bases separated the two germline ends. The CDR3 totals 16 residues. The CDR3 protein is CASSLGQLSGANVLTF. The CDR3 nucleotides read TGCGCCAGCAGCTTGGGACAGCTCTCTGGGGCCAACGTCCTGACTTTC.

This chain connects TRBV27 to TRBJ2-2; D is possibly TRBD1 or TRBD2 (5 bases each). Trimming removed 2 bases at V and 5 bases at J, with 12 bases between. This CDR3 is built from 15 residues. In germline, CDR1 is MNHEY, CDR2 SMNVEV (reference sequence). CDR3 sequence reads: CASSLRGTWTGELFF. The CDR3 DNA reads TGTGCCAGCAGTTTAAGAGGGACCTGGACCGGGGAGCTGTTTTTT.

The rearrangement joins TRBV6-5 to TRBJ1-5; 7 nucleotides align to TRBD1. Germline V CDR1 and CDR2: MNHEY, SVGAGI. This CDR3 region has 13 residues. Losses at the gene ends were 5 bases for V and 7 bases for J; bases not matched to a gene: 5. This CDR3 is CASSLQGFQPQHF. CDR3 bases: TGTGCCAGCAGTCTACAGGGGTTCCAGCCCCAGCATTTT.

This sequence joins TRBV5-4 and TRBJ1-1; no clear D gene. The V end lost 0 bases, the J end lost 3 bases, and 9 bases lay between the germline ends. The CDR3 extends over 14 amino acids. The germline gives CDR1 SGHNT, CDR2 YYREEE (reference sequence). CDR3 sequence: CASSLVRVDTEAFF. The CDR3 DNA is TGTGCCAGCAGCTTGGTTAGGGTGGACACTGAAGCTTTCTTT.

The chain joins TRBV28 to TRBJ2-4, with 7 bases fitting TRBD1. Germline loops: CDR1 MDHEN, CDR2 SYDVKM. The CDR3 contains 14 residues. V lost 5 bases and J lost 3; bases outside the gene matches: 4. The CDR3 coding sequence is TGTGCCAGCAGTGGACAGGATCTCAAAAACATTCAGTACTTC. The encoded protein is CASSGQDLKNIQYF.

This chain joins TRBV28 and TRBJ2-7, with 9 bases that match TRBD1. The CDR3 covers 18 residues. V trimming: 5 bases; J trimming: 1 base; junction bases outside the gene matches: 15. Germline values: CDR1 MDHEN, CDR2 SYDVKM. CDR3 nucleotide sequence: TGTGCCAGCAGTCAACTAGGACAGGGGAGGGGTGGGTCCTACGAGCAGTACGTC. It yields the protein CASSQLGQGRGGSYEQYV.

This clone is categorized as medium-sized. This chain connects TRBV2 to TRBJ1-5, with D possibly being TRBD1 (5 bases). Germline CDR1 and CDR2: SNHLY and FYNNEI. This CDR3 region has 13 residues. V was shortened by 6 bases and J by 1 base, with 7 bases between the two germline ends. The CDR3 DNA follows: TGTGCCAGCAGGGGGGTCAGCAATCAGCCCCAGCATTTT. It is translated as CASRGVSNQPQHF.

The CDR3 protein is CASSPPGLAASYEQYF. The DNA of the CDR3 is TGTGCCAGCAGTCCCCCGGGACTAGCGGCTTCCTACGAGCAGTACTTC. V gene TRBV28 combines with J gene TRBJ2-7; TRBD2 matches at 11 bases. CDR1 MDHEN and CDR2 SYDVKM come from the germline V gene. V gave up 5 bases and J gave up 1 base; unmatched junction bases: 7. The CDR3 covers 16 residues.

The chain has TRBV18 and TRBJ1-2; D is undetermined. This CDR3 has 15 amino acids. Germline CDR1 is KGHSH and CDR2 is LQKENI. V was cut by 3 bases and J by 2 bases, with 13 bases left in between. In nucleotides, the CDR3 is TGTGCCAGCTCACCCAGTTTGGACGGGAACTATGGCTACACCTTC. It encodes CASSPSLDGNYGYTF.

V and J are TRBV5-8 and TRBJ2-3; D uncertain. Germline assignment: CDR1 SGHTS and CDR2 YDEGEE. This CDR3 comprises 15 residues. The V gene lost 4 bases and the J gene lost 2 bases, with 14 bases spanning the gap. The CDR3 loop reads CASSPGPYPTDTQYF. The CDR3, as DNA: TGTGCCAGCAGCCCCGGACCTTACCCCACAGATACGCAGTATTTT.

This clone was counted once. The CDR3 is CASSARTSGSVEQFF. In DNA form, the CDR3 reads TGTGCCAGCAGCGCCCGGACTAGCGGAAGCGTTGAGCAGTTCTTC. V usage is TRBV9 and J usage is TRBJ2-1; 10 nucleotides agree with TRBD2. The CDR3 spans 15 residues. The ends lost 3 bases at V and 9 bases at J; junction bases unmatched: 9. CDR1 and CDR2 from the germline V gene are SGDLS and YYNGEE.

This clone showed up just once. J is TRBJ1-2 and V is TRBV29-1; 9 positions agree with TRBD1. V gave up 7 bases and J gave up 8 bases; unmatched junction bases: 8. This CDR3 contains 12 residues. Looked up from germline, CDR1 is SQVTM and CDR2 is ANQGSEA. The CDR3 DNA reads TGCAGCGCACCGGGACAGGGCTTGGGCTACACCTTC. It codes for CSAPGQGLGYTF.

This chain connects TRBV7-9 to TRBJ2-3; D uncertain. The CDR3 has 16 amino acids. Germline CDR1 and CDR2: SEHNR and FQNEAQ (reference sequence). V gave up 4 bases and J gave up 0 bases, with 14 bases separating them. CDR3 sequence (DNA): TGTGCCAGCAGCTATCTAGGCGGATTCAGCACAGATACGCAGTATTTT. Encoded protein: CASSYLGGFSTDTQYF.

The chain links TRBV5-1 to TRBJ1-1, with D perhaps TRBD1 (5 bases). CDR1 SGHRS and CDR2 YFSETQ come from the germline V gene. The V end lost 1 base, the J end lost 3 bases, and 13 bases lay between the germline ends. This CDR3 spans 15 amino acids. CDR3 loop: CASSLRGTRDTEAFF. The CDR3 bases are TGCGCCAGCAGCTTGCGGGGGACGAGGGACACTGAAGCTTTCTTT.

V usage is TRBV19 and J usage is TRBJ2-5; 8 bases match TRBD1. V shed 3 bases and J 4 bases; nucleotides not matched to a gene: 4. The germline V gene has CDR1 LNHDA and CDR2 SQIVND (reference sequence). The CDR3 totals 14 residues. The DNA of the CDR3 is TGTGCCAGTAGTATGGCCAGGGGGCGAGAGACCCAGTACTTC. This translates into CASSMARGRETQYF.

The chain combines TRBV5-1 with TRBJ1-4; weak D call: TRBD1 (6 bases). CDR1 SGHRS and CDR2 YFSETQ come from the germline V gene. The CDR3 contains 16 residues. V lost 1 base to trimming and J lost 2 bases, with 12 bases between them. The CDR3 loop reads CASSLLGASTNEKLFF. The CDR3 bases are TGCGCCAGCAGCTTGCTGGGGGCCTCGACTAATGAAAAACTGTTTTTT.

The chain carries TRBV10-3 and TRBJ1-6; possible D gene TRBD1, 6 bases. The V gene's germline CDR1 is ENHRY and CDR2 SYGVKD. This CDR3 comprises 13 residues. V lost 10 bases and J lost 10, with 17 bases in between. Here the CDR3 reads CATAQGKGSPLHF. The CDR3 bases are TGTGCCACCGCACAGGGAAAGGGGTCACCCCTCCACTTT.